The clone carrying this TCR beta chain was observed a few times. The antigen remains unidentified. Profiling relied on immunoSEQ multiplex PCR, and the TCRdb table lists in-frame clones only, not all of them. The repertoire has roughly 140,000 clones, more than 70% of them found once; the top ten carry about 15%. This sample stems from a study of T cell responses to AZD1222 COVID-19 vaccine. Germline trimming cut 5 bases from V and 6 bases from J; bases unmatched to any gene: 6. The germline V gene encodes CDR1 SQVTM and CDR2 ANQGSEA. The CDR3 is made up of 13 amino acids. Study results and caveats: Without day 14 samples, only post-peak T cell repertoires were studied.

The clonotype was recovered from an adult in good health. The material was peripheral blood, obtained on day 0 of AZD1222 vaccination. The J gene is TRBJ2-7, the V gene TRBV29-1; TRBD2 aligns across 11 bases. CDR3 DNA sequence: TGCAGCGTTAGTTCTAGCGGGGGGACCGAGCAGTACTTC. It encodes CSVSSSGGTEQYF.